The T cell receptor (beta chain) under discussion was sequenced for a study of T cell responses to AZD1222 COVID-19 vaccine. The protocol was immunoSEQ multiplex PCR, while the TCRdb copy is restricted to in-frame clones and leaves out a portion. The sample has under 200,000 clones; roughly nine tenths are singletons. Trimming cost V 3 bases and J 0 bases, with 11 bases left between them. CDR3 length: 15 amino acids. Germline CDR1 MNHNS, CDR2 SASEGT. The source material was peripheral blood, sampled 28 days after the second dose of the MenACWY control vaccine. This TCR came from an adult who received the MenACWY meningococcal vaccine as a control. The chain combines TRBV6-1 with TRBJ1-1; perhaps TRBD1 as D (6 bases). The CDR3 is CASSDTYRVNTEAFF. CDR3 bases: TGTGCCAGCAGTGATACCTACAGGGTGAACACTGAAGCTTTCTTT.